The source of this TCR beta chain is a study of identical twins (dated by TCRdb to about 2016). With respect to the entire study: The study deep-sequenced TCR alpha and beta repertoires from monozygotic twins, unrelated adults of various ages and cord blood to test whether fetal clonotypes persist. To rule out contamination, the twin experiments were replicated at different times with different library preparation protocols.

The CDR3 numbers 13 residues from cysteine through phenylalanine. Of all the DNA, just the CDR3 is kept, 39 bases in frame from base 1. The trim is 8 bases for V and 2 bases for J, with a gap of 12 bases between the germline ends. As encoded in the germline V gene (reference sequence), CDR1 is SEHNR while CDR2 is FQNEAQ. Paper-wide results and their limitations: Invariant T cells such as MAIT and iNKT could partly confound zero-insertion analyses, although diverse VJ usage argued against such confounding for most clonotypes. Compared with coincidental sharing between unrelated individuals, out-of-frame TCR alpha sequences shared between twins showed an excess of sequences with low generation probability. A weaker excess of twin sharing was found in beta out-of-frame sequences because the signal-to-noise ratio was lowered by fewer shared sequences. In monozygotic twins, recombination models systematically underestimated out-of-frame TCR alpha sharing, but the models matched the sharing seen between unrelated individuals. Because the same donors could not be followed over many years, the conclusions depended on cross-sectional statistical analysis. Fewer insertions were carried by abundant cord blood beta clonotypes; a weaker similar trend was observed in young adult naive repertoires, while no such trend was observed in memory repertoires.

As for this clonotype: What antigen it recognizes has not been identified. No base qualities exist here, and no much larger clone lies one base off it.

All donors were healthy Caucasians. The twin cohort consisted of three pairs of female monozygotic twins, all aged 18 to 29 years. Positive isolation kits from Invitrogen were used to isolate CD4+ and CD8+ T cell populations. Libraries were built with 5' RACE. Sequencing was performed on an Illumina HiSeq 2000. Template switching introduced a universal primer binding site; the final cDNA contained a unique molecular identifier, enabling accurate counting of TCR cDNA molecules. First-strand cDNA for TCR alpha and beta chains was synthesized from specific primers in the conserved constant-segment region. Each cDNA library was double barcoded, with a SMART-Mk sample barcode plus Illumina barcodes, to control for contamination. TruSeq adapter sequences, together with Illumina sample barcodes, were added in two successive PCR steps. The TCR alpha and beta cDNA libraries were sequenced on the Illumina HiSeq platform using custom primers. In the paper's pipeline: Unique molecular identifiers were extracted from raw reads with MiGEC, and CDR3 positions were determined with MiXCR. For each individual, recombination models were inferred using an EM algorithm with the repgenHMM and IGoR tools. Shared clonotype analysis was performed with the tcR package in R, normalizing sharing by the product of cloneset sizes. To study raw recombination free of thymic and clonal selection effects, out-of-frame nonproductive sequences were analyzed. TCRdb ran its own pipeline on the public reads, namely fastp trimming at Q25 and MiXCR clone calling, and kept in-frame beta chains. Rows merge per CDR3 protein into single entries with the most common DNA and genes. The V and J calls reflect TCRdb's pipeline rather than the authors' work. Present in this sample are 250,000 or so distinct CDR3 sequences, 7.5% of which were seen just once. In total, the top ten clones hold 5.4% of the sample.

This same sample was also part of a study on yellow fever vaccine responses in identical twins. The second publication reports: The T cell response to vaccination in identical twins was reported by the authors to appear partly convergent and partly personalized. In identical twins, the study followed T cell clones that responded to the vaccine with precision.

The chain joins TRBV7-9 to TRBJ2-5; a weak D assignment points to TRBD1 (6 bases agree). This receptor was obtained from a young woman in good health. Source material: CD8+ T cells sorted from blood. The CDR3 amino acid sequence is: CASGKDSQETQYF. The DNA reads TGTGCCAGCGGCAAGGACAGTCAAGAGACCCAGTACTTC.